This is a list of T cell receptor beta chains from one sample in a study of cytomegalovirus exposure and HLA in healthy donors. Profiling relied on immunoSEQ multiplex PCR, and the TCRdb table lists in-frame clones only, not all of them. The sample yields about 160,000 clones, approximately 80% seen once. The source material was PBMCs. The source of these receptors is a man in his late teens or twenties in good health and CMV-seropositive. Both conserved end residues are part of each CDR3. A D gene is named only where the DNA matches it firmly. The size entry is marked missing in some rows and otherwise reads once, few, many or a size class.

D: TRBD2
J: TRBJ2-2
size: -
V: TRBV5-6
CDR3: CASRPRGGAGELFF

D: TRBD1
J: TRBJ2-2
size: -
V: TRBV27
CDR3: CASSFGTGGNRDTGELFF

D: TRBD1
J: TRBJ2-1
size: -
V: TRBV6-5
CDR3: CASSSYRTGNEQFF

D: TRBD2
J: TRBJ2-7
size: -
V: TRBV5-4
CDR3: CASQRVAGSYEQYF

D: TRBD1
J: TRBJ2-7
size: once
V: TRBV9
CDR3: CASSTLGQGNYEQYF

D: TRBD1
J: TRBJ1-2
size: -
V: TRBV6-4
CDR3: CASSDSLQGGGYTF

D: -
J: TRBJ2-3
size: -
V: TRBV25-1
CDR3: CASIGENTDTQYF

D: TRBD1
J: TRBJ2-7
size: few
V: TRBV28
CDR3: CASRSTGFEQYF

D: TRBD1
J: TRBJ1-4
size: -
V: TRBV6-5
CDR3: CASSRDRENEKLFF

D: -
J: TRBJ2-1
size: few
V: TRBV9
CDR3: CASSVASGQSYNEQFF

D: -
J: TRBJ1-5
size: -
V: TRBV6-5
CDR3: CASSTELDPIQPQHF

D: -
J: TRBJ1-1
size: -
V: TRBV30
CDR3: CAWSRSEAFF

D: -
J: TRBJ2-7
size: -
V: TRBV7-9
CDR3: CASSNGTRSYEQYF

D: -
J: TRBJ1-2
size: once
V: TRBV19
CDR3: CASSMQLANYGYTF

D: TRBD1
J: TRBJ2-1
size: -
V: TRBV5-1
CDR3: CASSSLTGELQFF

D: TRBD1
J: TRBJ1-5
size: once
V: TRBV2
CDR3: CASSATGQVNQPQHF

D: -
J: TRBJ1-2
size: -
V: TRBV13
CDR3: CASSPVGVAGYHGYTF

D: TRBD1
J: TRBJ1-4
size: -
V: TRBV4-1
CDR3: CASSQDLWTGALGLFF

D: -
J: TRBJ2-5
size: -
V: TRBV6-6
CDR3: CASSYSSPSQETQYF

D: TRBD1
J: TRBJ1-2
size: -
V: TRBV5-8
CDR3: CASTRTGGGFGYTF

D: -
J: TRBJ1-1
size: -
V: TRBV5-4
CDR3: CASTFRINRAHVTEAFF

D: TRBD2
J: TRBJ2-5
size: -
V: TRBV6-4
CDR3: CASSRLAGAPQETQYF

D: TRBD1
J: TRBJ2-3
size: -
V: TRBV6-1
CDR3: CASSLGQGRRDTQYF

D: TRBD1
J: TRBJ2-7
size: once
V: TRBV5-1
CDR3: CASSLAVVGQDEQYF

D: -
J: TRBJ1-3
size: -
V: TRBV5-4
CDR3: CASSTRGQSGNTIYF

D: TRBD2
J: TRBJ2-1
size: -
V: TRBV2
CDR3: CASSVSSGSYNEQFF

D: TRBD2
J: TRBJ2-1
size: -
V: TRBV4-1
CDR3: CASSHPSGRALGNEQFF

D: -
J: TRBJ2-1
size: -
V: TRBV29-1
CDR3: CSVRGPSSYNEQFF

D: -
J: TRBJ2-3
size: -
V: TRBV7-2
CDR3: CATSVSAATDTQYF

D: -
J: TRBJ1-5
size: -
V: TRBV5-1
CDR3: CASSLTPGGNQPQHF

D: -
J: TRBJ1-2
size: few
V: TRBV23-1
CDR3: CASSQSVVPIRYTF

D: -
J: TRBJ2-3
size: -
V: TRBV5-4
CDR3: CASSILGSSVTDTQYF

D: TRBD1
J: TRBJ2-6
size: once
V: TRBV27
CDR3: CASSSRATGVAGANGLTF

D: -
J: TRBJ1-1
size: once
V: TRBV5-5
CDR3: CASSLAPGPNTEAFF

D: TRBD2
J: TRBJ2-1
size: few
V: TRBV19
CDR3: CASSIIAGGLNEQFF

D: TRBD1
J: TRBJ1-5
size: -
V: TRBV4-2
CDR3: CASSLAADRENQPQHF

D: TRBD2
J: TRBJ2-7
size: -
V: TRBV5-1
CDR3: CASSVGTSGRYEQYF

D: TRBD1
J: TRBJ2-7
size: few
V: TRBV5-4
CDR3: CASSVDRGREQYF

D: TRBD1
J: TRBJ2-1
size: -
V: TRBV6-1
CDR3: CASSGQGTYNEQFF

D: -
J: TRBJ2-7
size: -
V: TRBV19
CDR3: CASSWGGDAYEQYF

D: -
J: TRBJ1-5
size: -
V: TRBV10-3
CDR3: CAISEGNRRGQSNQPQHF

D: -
J: TRBJ2-7
size: -
V: TRBV7-2
CDR3: CASSPGLTYEQYF

D: TRBD2
J: TRBJ2-3
size: -
V: TRBV30
CDR3: CAWSVFGGASTDTQYF

D: -
J: TRBJ1-4
size: -
V: TRBV4-3
CDR3: CASSQEESTNEKLFF

D: TRBD1
J: TRBJ2-7
size: -
V: TRBV7-9
CDR3: CASDRDSYEQYF

D: -
J: TRBJ1-6
size: -
V: TRBV27
CDR3: CASRGLYNSPLHF

D: -
J: TRBJ1-5
size: -
V: TRBV10-3
CDR3: CAISDGGISNQPQHF

D: -
J: TRBJ2-7
size: -
V: TRBV2
CDR3: CASSERVRGEQYF

D: TRBD2
J: TRBJ2-3
size: -
V: TRBV19
CDR3: CASSIGAGGKDTQYF

D: -
J: TRBJ2-1
size: -
V: TRBV6-6
CDR3: CASSWDWEDDEQFF